This TCR beta chain was obtained from a study of T-cell reconstitution after alpha-beta-depleted transplantation in children (dated by TCRdb to the mid-2010s). Context from the whole study: T-cell immune reconstitution after TCRalphabeta/CD19-depleted allogeneic hematopoietic cell transplantation in children was quantitatively tracked in the study by means of TCR repertoire profiling. The study at large found these results: The apparently early alphabetaT-cell count recovery about two months after transplant was reportedly dependent on only several hundred rapidly expanded clones derived from non-depleted graft cells. In some patients, the high TCRbeta diversity seen at day 60 was put down to recipient T cells and intrathymic progenitors that had survived conditioning. Hyperexpanded clone frequencies declined over subsequent months; after one year, T-cell counts and TCRbeta diversity were mostly attributed to newly produced T cells.

The library was produced with PCR. TCRdb names Illumina HiSeq 2500 as the instrument used. To normalize quantification of the TCRbeta repertoire, the TCR libraries were built with molecular barcoding that relied on unique molecular identifiers. TCRdb reanalyzed the raw reads on its own, using fastp at Q25 for trimming and MiXCR for clone calling, and kept in-frame beta chains. For every CDR3 protein sequence, its rows merge into one entry that carries the most common genes and DNA. The sample table contains roughly 420,000 distinct CDR3 sequences; only one count was recorded for around 15% of them. Around 30% of the sample is in the top ten clones. The treatment or condition label, as the study defines it: allogeneic hematopoietic cell transplantation with graft depleted of TCRalphabeta T cells and CD19 B cells. The children who served as transplant recipients had been given grafts of TCRalphabeta/CD19-depleted allogeneic hematopoietic cells.

This clonotype was seen a few times. Its cognate antigen has yet to be identified. Nothing much larger sits one base from this clone, and base qualities are not available. V lost 6 bases and J lost 6 bases; the stretch between them is 9 bases long. The germline V gene (reference sequence) gives CDR1 as DFQATT and CDR2 as SNEGSKA. Counted from cysteine to phenylalanine, this CDR3 has 11 amino acids. The DNA shown is the 33-base CDR3, in frame from base 1. This clonotype was sampled from a boy under two years old who had a stem cell transplant for Wiskott-Aldrich syndrome, so the T cells may come from the graft donor. The rearranged chain carries TRBV20-1 and TRBJ2-1, with the D gene call left open. Sequenced here: PBMCs, mostly from graft donor cells, sampled 360 days after TCRalphabeta/CD19-depleted stem cell transplant. The sequenced DNA is TGCAGTGCACCATGGGGCAATGAGCAGTTCTTC. Its product reads: CSAPWGNEQFF.